The rows below give T cell receptor beta chains drawn from one sample of a study of beta chain features in type 1 diabetes. Data came from immunoSEQ multiplex PCR; TCRdb stores just in-frame clones and leaves some out. This table has about 160,000 clones, around 8.5% appearing once. What was sequenced was central memory CD4+ T cells from blood. The receptors shown here come from a man between 18 and 35 years old in good health. CDR3s include the opening cysteine and the closing phenylalanine or tryptophan. D genes are given only for firm matches. Rows give clone size only sometimes, using once, few, many, or a class for an expanded clone.

j_call d_call clone_size v_call cdr3_nt cdr3_aa
TRBJ2-2 TRBD1 many TRBV7-9 TGTGCCAGCAGCGGGACAGGGGTCGGGGAGCTGTTTTTT CASSGTGVGELFF
TRBJ2-2 TRBD1 few TRBV9 TGTGCCAGCAGCCGACAGGGGGACACCGGGGAGCTGTTTTTT CASSRQGDTGELFF
TRBJ1-4 NA NA TRBV19 TGTGCCAGTAGTATAGACCTGGGACTCAGTACTAATGAAAAACTGTTTTTT CASSIDLGLSTNEKLFF
TRBJ2-1 TRBD2 NA TRBV6-5 TGTGCCAGCACCGGGACTAGCGGGAGTTATGAGCAGTTCTTC CASTGTSGSYEQFF
TRBJ2-1 NA many TRBV29-1 TGCAGCGTTGTGTGGGGGGTTCCCAATGAGCAGTTCTTC CSVVWGVPNEQFF
TRBJ2-3 TRBD2 NA TRBV4-2 TGTGCCAGCAGCCAAGCGTTGCGGGGGGGTAGGAGCAGTAGCACAGATACGCAGTATTTT CASSQALRGGRSSSTDTQYF
TRBJ1-2 TRBD1 NA TRBV28 TGTGCCAGCAGCCGGGACAGGGCGGGAGGCTACACCTTC CASSRDRAGGYTF
TRBJ2-3 TRBD2 NA TRBV28 TGTGCCAGCAGTTTTTGGGGGACTAGCGGACCAGATACGCAGTATTTT CASSFWGTSGPDTQYF
TRBJ2-3 TRBD1 few TRBV7-8 TGTGCCACCCAACAGGGGGTAGCCACAGATACGCAGTATTTT CATQQGVATDTQYF
TRBJ2-1 TRBD2 few TRBV19 TGTGCCACCGGCGCCCTAGCGGGTTTGGGGGGTGAGCAGTTCTTC CATGALAGLGGEQFF
TRBJ2-2 NA few TRBV6-5 TGTGCCAGCATCGGCAGGACGAACACCGGGGAGCTGTTTTTT CASIGRTNTGELFF
TRBJ2-3 TRBD1 many TRBV7-9 TGTGCCAGCAGCTTAGACAGGGGTGGAGATACGCAGTATTTT CASSLDRGGDTQYF
TRBJ1-4 NA many TRBV28 TGTGCCAGCAGGGCCTTAGGGGCAAATAATGAAAAACTGTTTTTT CASRALGANNEKLFF
TRBJ2-1 NA NA TRBV11-2 TGTGCCAGCAGCTTTCCTAGCCCGAGCTCCTACAATGAGCAGTTCTTC CASSFPSPSSYNEQFF
TRBJ1-2 NA few TRBV28 TGTGCCAGCAGACAGGGTTATGGCTACACCTTC CASRQGYGYTF
TRBJ2-1 TRBD1 NA TRBV15 TGTGCCACCAGCCGGGACAGGGGGCGCGTCAATGAGCAGTTCTTC CATSRDRGRVNEQFF
TRBJ2-1 NA NA TRBV5-4 TGTGCCAGCAGCTTGGATGCAGGCCACAATGAGCAGTTCTTC CASSLDAGHNEQFF